The 32 T cell receptor beta chains listed next were all sequenced from one sample in a study of cytomegalovirus exposure and HLA in healthy donors. Primers for the PCR totalled 60 Vbeta and 13 Jbeta. Assay: immunoSEQ multiplex PCR; the TCRdb copy retains only in-frame clones and omits some. The sample has around 140,000 clones; approximately 77% are singletons. Sequencing used PBMCs. These receptors came from a woman aged 55-70 years in good health and CMV-seronegative.

There are a few counts of this clone. V gene TRBV6-1 combines with J gene TRBJ2-1; 7 bases agree with TRBD2. J gave up 3 bases and V 7 bases, and 6 bases lay outside the gene matches. This CDR3 spans 14 amino acids. Per the germline V gene, CDR1 is MNHNS and CDR2 is SASEGT. The CDR3 DNA reads TGTGCCAGCACTGGGACTATTAACTACAATGAGCAGTTCTTC. This gives the protein CASTGTINYNEQFF.

V usage is TRBV7-9 and J usage is TRBJ2-5; 14 bases map to TRBD2. In germline, CDR1 is SEHNR, CDR2 FQNEAQ (reference sequence). V gave up 0 bases and J gave up 2 bases; unmatched junction bases: 2. This CDR3 has 17 amino acids. CDR3 DNA: TGTGCCAGCAGCTTAGCGGGACTAGCGGGAGCACAAGAGACCCAGTACTTC. As protein: CASSLAGLAGAQETQYF. The whole variable domain, filled in from reference TRBV7-9 and TRBJ2-5, reads DTGVSQNPRHKITKRGQNVTFRCDPISEHNRLYWYRQTLGQGPEFLTYFQNEAQLEKSRLLSDRFSAERPKGSFSTLEIQRTEQGDSAMYLCASSLAGLAGAQETQYFGPGTRLLVL.

The chain carries TRBV5-1 and TRBJ1-4, with 7 bases identical to TRBD1. The CDR3 loop spans 14 amino acids. V lost 4 bases, J lost 2 bases, and 2 bases stayed unmatched. Germline-derived CDR1 and CDR2 are SGHRS and YFSETQ. Here the CDR3 DNA reads TGCGCCAGCAGCCCAGGGGGGACTAATGAAAAACTGTTTTTT. This codes for CASSPGGTNEKLFF. The full variable domain, rest sourced from reference TRBV5-1 and TRBJ1-4, is KAGVTQTPRYLIKTRGQQVTLSCSPISGHRSVSWYQQTPGQGLQFLFEYFSETQRNKGNFPGRFSGRQFSNSRSEMNVSTLELGDSALYLCASSPGGTNEKLFFGSGTQLSVL.

J is TRBJ1-1 and V is TRBV19, with 11 bases matching TRBD1. V shed 2 bases, J shed 5 bases, and the junction held 4 bases outside the gene matches. The CDR3 has 15 residues. Germline CDR1 LNHDA, CDR2 SQIVND (reference sequence). CDR3 residues: CASSIRTGGRTEAFF. CDR3 DNA sequence: TGTGCCAGTAGTATAAGGACAGGGGGCCGGACTGAAGCTTTCTTT. Drawing the rest from reference TRBV19 and TRBJ1-1, the complete variable domain is DGGITQSPKYLFRKEGQNVTLSCEQNLNHDAMYWYRQDPGQGLRLIYYSQIVNDFQKGDIAEGYSVSREKKESFPLTVTSAQKNPTAFYLCASSIRTGGRTEAFFGQGTRLTVV.

Written as DNA, the CDR3 is TGTGCCAGCAGGGCGACAGGGGTGACATCCAACGAGCAGTACTTC. It translates to CASRATGVTSNEQYF. The J gene is TRBJ2-7, the V gene TRBV2; 8 nucleotides agree with TRBD1. Germline V gene data show CDR1 as SNHLY and CDR2 as FYNNEI. The J segment lost 5 bases and the V segment lost 6 bases, leaving 12 bases of the junction unmatched. CDR3 length equals 15 residues.

The chain uses TRBV27 and TRBJ1-2; D is undetermined. Trimming took off 6 bases at V and 4 bases at J, with 27 bases between the two ends. Germline CDR1 MNHEY, CDR2 SMNVEV (reference sequence). This CDR3 has 18 amino acids. DNA of the CDR3: TGTGCCAGCAGGGGAATCGGAGAGAGAGGTGACGGAGGCTATGGCTACACCTTC. It encodes CASRGIGERGDGGYGYTF.

This clone was observed a handful of times. This sequence joins TRBV5-1 and TRBJ1-4; 8 bases match TRBD1. Per germline, CDR1 SGHRS and CDR2 YFSETQ. The V gene end was trimmed by 0 bases and the J gene end by 5 bases; junction bases not matched to a gene: 0. The CDR3 runs 14 residues. The CDR3 DNA follows: TGCGCCAGCAGCTTGGGACAGGGGAATGAAAAACTGTTTTTT. Protein product: CASSLGQGNEKLFF.

This clone showed up just once. CDR3 coding DNA: TGTGCCAGCAGCTTGGGGTTAGCATCAGATACGCAGTATTTT. As protein: CASSLGLASDTQYF. V is TRBV5-6 and J is TRBJ2-3, with no clear D. The CDR3 totals 14 residues. The V gene's germline CDR1 is SGHDT and CDR2 YYEEEE. Between the trimmed V and J ends, which lost 0 bases and 4 bases, there was a span of 9 bases.

The chain employs TRBV19 and TRBJ1-1, with D possibly matching TRBD1 (5 bases). The CDR3 is made up of 14 amino acids. V was trimmed by 3 bases and J by 1 base, leaving 9 bases between them. The germline V gene has CDR1 LNHDA and CDR2 SQIVND (reference sequence). The CDR3 DNA reads as TGTGCCAGTAGTATGCAGGGAAAGAACACTGAAGCTTTCTTT. Protein product: CASSMQGKNTEAFF.

V is TRBV2 and J is TRBJ1-5, with a tentative D call TRBD1 (6 bases). Germline V gives CDR1 SNHLY, CDR2 FYNNEI. The CDR3 consists of 14 residues. Trimming removed 3 bases at V and 3 bases at J, with 9 bases between. The CDR3 DNA reads TGTGCCAGCAGTGACAGGGGAACCAATCAGCCCCAGCATTTT. This codes for CASSDRGTNQPQHF.

This clone was found a few times. The chain has TRBV5-1 and TRBJ2-7; maybe TRBD2 (7 bases). The V and J ends lost 5 bases and 5 bases respectively, with 11 bases between them. Germline V gene data show CDR1 as SGHRS and CDR2 as YFSETQ. The CDR3 covers 12 residues. CDR3 sequence reads: CASRGGRDEQYF. The DNA for the CDR3 is TGCGCCAGCAGGGGGGGGCGGGACGAGCAGTACTTC.

The chain couples TRBV5-1 to TRBJ1-1; D not resolved. The ends were cut back, 0 bases at V and 11 bases at J, with 14 bases in the middle. The CDR3 has 13 amino acids. Germline lookup yields CDR1 SGHRS and CDR2 YFSETQ. The CDR3 loop reads CASSLEAGLDAFF. For the CDR3, the DNA is TGCGCCAGCAGCTTGGAGGCGGGGTTGGACGCTTTCTTT.

The chain couples TRBV4-1 to TRBJ2-1; 7 bases align to TRBD2. The CDR3 extends over 16 amino acids. Germline CDR1 is MGHRA and CDR2 is YSYEKL. V trimming: 0 bases; J trimming: 6 bases; junction bases outside the gene matches: 8. The CDR3 DNA is TGCGCCAGCAGCCAAGATCGCGGGGGTTTCGGCAATGAGCAGTTCTTC. Its protein is CASSQDRGGFGNEQFF.

In the case of this clone: The same CDR3 also results from other DNA sequences found in this sample. V usage is TRBV19 and J usage is TRBJ2-3, with 7 bases lining up with TRBD1. The CDR3 sequence is 15 residues long. Losses at the gene ends were 6 bases for V and 3 bases for J; bases not matched to a gene: 9. Germline CDR1 reads LNHDA; CDR2 reads SQIVND (reference sequence). The CDR3 sequence is CASSIDRVGTDTQYF. The CDR3 DNA is TGTGCCAGTAGCATTGACAGGGTAGGTACAGATACGCAGTATTTT. Filled out from reference TRBV19 and TRBJ2-3, the complete variable domain reads DGGITQSPKYLFRKEGQNVTLSCEQNLNHDAMYWYRQDPGQGLRLIYYSQIVNDFQKGDIAEGYSVSREKKESFPLTVTSAQKNPTAFYLCASSIDRVGTDTQYFGPGTRLTVL.

This sequence joins TRBV14 and TRBJ1-2; the D is unclear. Trimming cost V 0 bases and J 4 bases, with 15 bases left between them. Per the germline V gene, CDR1 is SGHDN and CDR2 is FVKESK. CDR3 size: 16 residues. The CDR3 region is CASSQERSPTVYGYTF. The DNA for the CDR3 is TGTGCCAGCAGCCAAGAAAGGAGTCCGACCGTCTATGGCTACACCTTC. Using reference TRBV14 and TRBJ1-2 for the parts outside the CDR3, the full variable domain is EAGVTQFPSHSVIEKGQTVTLRCDPISGHDNLYWYRRVMGKEIKFLLHFVKESKQDESGMPNNRFLAERTGGTYSTLKVQPAELEDSGVYFCASSQERSPTVYGYTFGSGTRLTVV.

This clone was seen only a few times. CDR3 coding DNA: TGTGCCTGGAGTGTCGCGTATGGGACACACTATGGCTACACCTTC. It specifies CAWSVAYGTHYGYTF. V is TRBV30 and J is TRBJ1-2; perhaps TRBD1 as D (6 bases). Germline-derived CDR1 and CDR2 are GTSNPN and SVGIG (reference sequence). Trimming took off 0 bases at V and 3 bases at J, with 14 bases between the two ends. CDR3 length equals 15 residues.

In this sample, this clone turned up a few times. The chain uses TRBV6-6 and TRBJ1-1, with 9 positions matching TRBD1. The CDR3 covers 14 residues. Germline loops: CDR1 MNHNY, CDR2 SVGAGI (reference sequence). Trimming cost V 0 bases and J 7 bases; bases outside gene matches: 3. CDR3 in amino acids: CASSYSDRGSEAFF. DNA of the CDR3: TGTGCCAGCAGTTACTCCGACAGGGGGAGTGAAGCTTTCTTT.

J is TRBJ2-2 and V is TRBV4-1, with 8 bases identical to TRBD1. The ends lost 1 base at V and 7 bases at J; junction bases unmatched: 5. This CDR3 has 15 residues. The germline CDR1 and CDR2 sequences are MGHRA and YSYEKL. The CDR3 DNA is TGCGCCAGCAGCCAAGGACAGGGGTTGGTCGGGGAGCTGTTTTTT. Translating it yields CASSQGQGLVGELFF.

V and J are TRBV7-9 and TRBJ1-6, with 9 bases identical to TRBD1. Germline V lookup: CDR1 SEHNR, CDR2 FQNEAQ (reference sequence). The CDR3 has 16 amino acids. V shed 6 bases, J shed 7 bases, and the junction held 10 bases outside the gene matches. This CDR3 is CASRDNGGQGNSPLHF. Here the CDR3 DNA reads TGTGCCAGCAGAGATAACGGAGGACAGGGGAATTCACCCCTCCACTTT.

This chain links TRBV28 with TRBJ2-7; D might be TRBD2 (6 bases). This CDR3 comprises 13 residues. V lost 4 bases to trimming and J lost 6 bases, with 13 bases between them. Germline CDR1 and CDR2: MDHEN and SYDVKM. The CDR3 DNA is TGTGCCAGCAGTTCGGGCGGGGTAGGCGAGCAGTACTTC. It encodes CASSSGGVGEQYF.

V and J are TRBV4-1 and TRBJ1-5; perhaps TRBD1 as D (5 bases). The CDR3 runs to 15 residues. Between the trimmed V and J ends, which lost 2 bases and 1 base, there was a span of 9 bases. CDR1 is MGHRA, CDR2 YSYEKL, per germline. The CDR3 DNA follows: TGCGCCAGCAGCCAACAACAGGAGAGCAATCAGCCCCAGCATTTT. This gives the protein CASSQQQESNQPQHF.

The chain is built from TRBV5-1 and TRBJ2-5; 16 positions agree with TRBD2. Matching the DNA end better, TRBJ2-7 makes the J call doubtful. Looked up from germline, CDR1 is SGHRS and CDR2 is YFSETQ. The CDR3 is made up of 17 amino acids. CDR3 amino acids: CASSWGLAGGPSYEQYF. In nucleotides, the CDR3 is TGCGCCAGCAGCTGGGGACTAGCGGGAGGGCCCTCCTACGAGCAGTACTTC.

The gene calls are TRBV6-6 and TRBJ1-2, with D maybe TRBD1 (5 bases). Germline CDR1 and CDR2: MNHNY and SVGAGI (reference sequence). Trimming shortened V by 8 bases and J by 5 bases, and 24 bases separated the two germline ends. This CDR3 is 16 amino acids long. CDR3 loop: CASPQGKRFWIYGYTF. CDR3 DNA sequence: TGTGCCAGCCCCCAGGGTAAACGGTTCTGGATTTATGGCTACACCTTC.

The V gene is TRBV7-7, the J gene TRBJ1-5; TRBD1 matches 8 bases. The trim removed 6 bases at V and 2 bases at J, leaving 12 bases unmatched. The CDR3 covers 17 residues. Germline assignment: CDR1 SSHAT and CDR2 FNYEAQ (reference sequence). CDR3 in amino acids: CASSPRQGWLGNQPQHF. CDR3 DNA sequence: TGTGCCAGCAGTCCCCGACAGGGGTGGTTGGGCAATCAGCCCCAGCATTTT.

The chain is built from TRBV14 and TRBJ2-7; D perhaps matches TRBD2 (6 bases). CDR3 length equals 15 residues. V was pared by 1 base and J by 3 bases, with 13 bases between. Germline values: CDR1 SGHDN, CDR2 FVKESK. The CDR3: CASSQAGGPYYEQYF. The CDR3 nucleotides read TGTGCCAGCAGCCAAGCCGGAGGGCCCTACTACGAGCAGTACTTC.

V usage is TRBV18 and J usage is TRBJ2-2, with 8 bases that match TRBD1. Germline lookup yields CDR1 KGHSH and CDR2 LQKENI. J lost 5 bases, V lost 9 bases, and 8 bases had no gene match. This CDR3 has 14 residues. CDR3 nucleotides: TGTGCCAGTCGCGGGACAGGAGGGACCGGGGAGCTGTTTTTT. This codes for CASRGTGGTGELFF.

The chain's CDR3 is CASSARRDRGPYEQYF. The CDR3 coding sequence is TGTGCCAGTAGTGCCCGCCGGGACAGGGGGCCCTACGAGCAGTACTTC. The V and J genes are TRBV19 and TRBJ2-7, with 12 bases fitting TRBD1. The V and J ends lost 5 bases and 2 bases, in that order; junction bases with no gene match: 7. The length of the CDR3 is 16 residues. Looked up from germline, CDR1 is LNHDA and CDR2 is SQIVND (reference sequence).

This chain links TRBV18 with TRBJ1-4; 8 bases line up with TRBD1. The CDR3 is made up of 14 amino acids. With 3 bases clipped from V and 8 bases from J, the junction kept 5 bases outside the gene matches. Germline assignment: CDR1 KGHSH and CDR2 LQKENI. The CDR3 coding sequence is TGTGCCAGCTCACCGGACAGGGAGAGAGAAAAACTGTTTTTT. Its protein product is CASSPDREREKLFF.

This chain joins TRBV18 and TRBJ2-3; 8 nucleotides match TRBD1. J gave up 8 bases and V 3 bases, and 4 bases lay outside the gene matches. Germline V gene sequence: CDR1 KGHSH, CDR2 LQKENI. The CDR3 length is 13 residues. Written as DNA, the CDR3 is TGTGCCAGCTCACCCCCGCAGGGGGCTACGCAGTATTTT. Translating gives CASSPPQGATQYF.

V usage is TRBV6-1 and J usage is TRBJ2-3; D may be TRBD2 (5 bases). V shed 1 base and J shed 0 bases, with 11 bases lying between them. CDR3 length: 16 amino acids. CDR1 is MNHNS, CDR2 SASEGT, per germline. This chain's CDR3 is CASSEGSPSSTDTQYF. CDR3 coding DNA: TGTGCCAGCAGTGAAGGGTCACCTAGCAGCACAGATACGCAGTATTTT.

The chain employs TRBV27 and TRBJ2-7; 16 bases fit TRBD2. The CDR3 contains 16 residues. CDR1 and CDR2 from the germline V gene are MNHEY and SMNVEV (reference sequence). The trim removed 3 bases at V and 2 bases at J, leaving 1 base unmatched. The CDR3 is CASSLGTSGRAYEQYF. The CDR3 nucleotides read TGTGCCAGCAGTTTGGGGACTAGCGGGAGGGCCTACGAGCAGTACTTC.

This rearrangement joins TRBV4-1 to TRBJ2-7; 8 bases fit TRBD1. J gave up 0 bases and V 0 bases, and 4 bases lay outside the gene matches. Germline V CDR1 and CDR2: MGHRA, YSYEKL. CDR3 size: 16 residues. The DNA for the CDR3 is TGCGCCAGCAGCCAAGATGGGGACAGGAGCTCCTACGAGCAGTACTTC. Amino acids: CASSQDGDRSSYEQYF.